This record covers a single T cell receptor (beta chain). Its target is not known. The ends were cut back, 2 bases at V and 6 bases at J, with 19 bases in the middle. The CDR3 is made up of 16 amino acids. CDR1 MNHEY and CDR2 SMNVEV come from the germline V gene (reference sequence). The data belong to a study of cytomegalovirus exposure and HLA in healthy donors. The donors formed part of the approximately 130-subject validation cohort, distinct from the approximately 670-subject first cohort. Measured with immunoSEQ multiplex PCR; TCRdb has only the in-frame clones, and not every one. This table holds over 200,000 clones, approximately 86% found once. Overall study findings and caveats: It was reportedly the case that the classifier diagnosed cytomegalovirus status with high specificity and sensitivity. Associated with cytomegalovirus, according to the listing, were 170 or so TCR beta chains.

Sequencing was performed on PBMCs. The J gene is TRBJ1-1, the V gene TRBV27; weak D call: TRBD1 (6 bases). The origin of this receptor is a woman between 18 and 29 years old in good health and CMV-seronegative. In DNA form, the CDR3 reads TGTGCCAGCAGTTTACTAGGGGGGGAGAGTTCATCTGAAGCTTTCTTT. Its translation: CASSLLGGESSSEAFF.